These 9 T cell receptor beta chains came from one sample sequenced in a study of glioma-infiltrating T cells. Amplification of TCR alpha and beta CDR3 regions from RNA used iRepertoire nested multiplex PCR. TCRdb analysed the multiplex PCR reads with MiXCR anew, one entry per CDR3 protein. The repertoire holds some 93,000 distinct CDR3 sequences, with 35% to 45% as singletons. The sequenced sample was glioma tissue, nonneoplastic brain tissue, or PBMCs (not recorded which). The source of these receptors is a human donor with low-grade glioma or glioblastoma, undergoing nonglioma brain surgery, or in good health (not recorded which).

The table lists this clonotype with many counts. J is TRBJ2-7 and V is TRBV5-4, with D unclear. There are 14 residues in the CDR3. Deletions cut 4 bases from V and 4 bases from J, with 15 bases between. Germline assignment: CDR1 SGHNT and CDR2 YYREEE (reference sequence). The CDR3 is CASSPRPDGYEQYF. CDR3 coding DNA: TGTGCCAGCAGCCCCCGACCGGACGGGTACGAGCAGTACTTC. The full variable domain, completed using reference TRBV5-4 and TRBJ2-7, is ETGVTQSPTHLIKTRGQQVTLRCSSQSGHNTVSWYQQALGQGPQFIFQYYREEENGRGNFPPRFSGLQFPNYSSELNVNALELDDSALYLCASSPRPDGYEQYFGPGTRLTVT.

Many counts were recorded for this clonotype. The CDR3 loop is CASSLTTTNEKLFF. CDR3 bases: TGCGCCAGCAGTTTGACAACAACTAATGAAAAACTGTTTTTT. This chain joins TRBV4-1 and TRBJ1-4; D unclear. The V end was cut by 6 bases, the J end by 0 bases, with 8 bases between. CDR3 length: 14 amino acids. Looked up from germline, CDR1 is MGHRA and CDR2 is YSYEKL.

A word on this clonotype: With a much larger clone just one base away, this may be a read error. The chain recombines TRBV5-1 with TRBJ2-2, with D unclear. V was trimmed by 0 bases and J by 12 bases, leaving 9 bases between them. The CDR3 is 12 amino acids. The germline gives CDR1 SGHRS, CDR2 YFSETQ. The CDR3 sequence: CASSLDRAKLFF. The CDR3 DNA reads as TGCGCCAGCAGCTTGGACAGAGCCAAGCTGTTTTTT.

This clonotype was counted ten times or more. The chain has TRBV28 and TRBJ2-2; 8 nucleotides line up with TRBD1. The ends lost 2 bases at V and 5 bases at J; junction bases unmatched: 7. The length of the CDR3 is 16 residues. Germline assignment: CDR1 MDHEN and CDR2 SYDVKM. The DNA of the CDR3 is TGTGCCAGCAGTTTAGTGCCAGGGGGCTTGACCGGGGAGCTGTTTTTT. This translates into CASSLVPGGLTGELFF.

The V gene is TRBV29-1, the J gene TRBJ2-7, with 8 bases aligning to TRBD1. Germline V lookup: CDR1 SQVTM, CDR2 ANQGSEA. This CDR3 is 12 amino acids long. With V trimmed by 7 bases and J by 5 bases, 7 bases remained unmatched. CDR3 sequence: CSGGQGAHEQYF. The CDR3, as DNA: TGCAGCGGAGGCCAGGGGGCCCACGAGCAGTACTTC.

V and J are TRBV27 and TRBJ2-2, with TRBD1 matching over 9 bases. CDR3 length: 15 residues. CDR1 MNHEY and CDR2 SMNVEV come from the germline V gene (reference sequence). The CDR3 nucleotides read TGTGTTAGCAGTCCCGGGACAGGGCGGACCGGGGAGCTGTTTTTT. Translation: CVSSPGTGRTGELFF.

This clonotype has a count of ten or more. The genes are TRBV20-1 and TRBJ1-6; D gene ambiguous. The CDR3 runs 14 residues. V was trimmed by 2 bases and J by 8 bases, leaving 13 bases between them. Germline values: CDR1 DFQATT, CDR2 SNEGSKA (reference sequence). CDR3 sequence (DNA): TGCAGTGCTAGAAGCGGCGGCTGGGATTCACCCCTCCACTTT. This encodes CSARSGGWDSPLHF.

This clonotype was seen ten or more times. V and J are TRBV11-2 and TRBJ1-1, with D uncertain. V lost 6 bases and J 1 base, leaving 3 bases between the germline ends. Per the germline V gene, CDR1 is SGHAT and CDR2 is FQNNGV. CDR3 length equals 11 residues. CDR3 DNA: TGTGCCAGCAGGGAGAACACTGAAGCTTTCTTT. This encodes CASRENTEAFF.

This clonotype was counted ten times or more. The CDR3 loop reads CASSPTGGSTEAFF. The CDR3 bases are TGTGCCAGTAGTCCTACAGGGGGGAGCACTGAAGCTTTCTTT. This sequence joins TRBV19 and TRBJ1-1; 8 bases are shared with TRBD1. CDR3 length: 14 amino acids. Germline V gene lookup returns CDR1 LNHDA and CDR2 SQIVND (reference sequence). With 5 bases clipped from V and 4 bases from J, the junction kept 6 bases outside the gene matches.